One sample yielded the 13 T cell receptor beta chains listed below, sequenced in a study of T cell changes during pregnancy in multiple sclerosis (dated by TCRdb to between 2019 and 2020). The library was built by means of the immunoSEQ multiplex PCR assay. The table comes from immuneACCESS by way of TCRdb, which keeps in-frame sequences with V and J called. Part of the clones is missing from these tables; in studies checked, under half for an unresolved V gene and the rest for unknown reasons. This sample has roughly 22,000 clones in its table, and just over 90% of those were observed once. The ten biggest clones cover about 0.63% of the sample. The source was CD4+ T cells from peripheral blood mononuclear cells, collected after pregnancy. These TCRs come from a female donor in good health, enrolled as a control in a pregnancy study.

J is TRBJ2-5 and V is TRBV2; D perhaps matches TRBD1 (5 bases). The DNA end is more similar to TRBJ2-7, so the J call may be wrong. The CDR3 consists of 14 residues. CDR1 and CDR2 from the germline V gene are SNHLY and FYNNEI. Here the CDR3 reads CASSEGQIYYEQYF. The DNA of the CDR3 is TGTGCCAGCAGTGAGGGGCAGATATACTACGAGCAGTACTTC.

The rearrangement joins TRBV30 to TRBJ1-4; D call uncertain. CDR1 and CDR2 (germline): GTSNPN, SVGIG (reference sequence). Trimming took 5 bases from V and 7 from J, leaving 11 bases between them. The CDR3 is made up of 12 amino acids. In nucleotides, the CDR3 is TGTGCCTGGGAGCAACGAAGTGAAAAACTGTTTTTT. It yields the protein CAWEQRSEKLFF.

The chain joins TRBV5-1 to TRBJ1-2; a possible D gene is TRBD1 (5 bases). Looked up from germline, CDR1 is SGHRS and CDR2 is YFSETQ. Trimming left V 0 bases short and J 9 bases short, with 12 bases between. CDR3 length equals 13 residues. The DNA for the CDR3 is TGCGCCAGCAGCTTGGGGCGGGGCGATCGCTACACCTTC. Translating gives CASSLGRGDRYTF.

The rearrangement links TRBV7-3 to TRBJ2-2, with TRBD2 identical over 14 bases. Germline CDR1 SGHTA, CDR2 FQGTGA. Trimming at V came to 1 base and at J to 5 bases, leaving 6 bases not matched to a gene. The CDR3 has 18 residues. CDR3 region: CASSLMGTSGRGTGELFF. The CDR3 bases are TGTGCCAGCAGCTTAATGGGGACTAGCGGGAGAGGGACCGGGGAGCTGTTTTTT. Full variable domain (outside the CDR3, taken from reference TRBV7-3 and TRBJ2-2): GAGVSQTPSNKVTEKGKYVELRCDPISGHTALYWYRQSLGQGPEFLIYFQGTGAADDSGLPNDRFFAVRPEGSVSTLKIQRTERGDSAVYLCASSLMGTSGRGTGELFFGEGSRLTVL.

The rearrangement uses TRBV4-2 and TRBJ2-5; 8 nucleotides agree with TRBD1. V trimming: 3 bases; J trimming: 2 bases; junction bases outside the gene matches: 11. This CDR3 has 17 amino acids. Germline V gene lookup returns CDR1 LGHNA and CDR2 YNFKEQ. The CDR3 spells CASSQATGQGIQETQYF. In DNA, the CDR3 is TGTGCCAGCAGCCAGGCGACTGGACAGGGTATTCAAGAGACCCAGTACTTC.

This clone was seen just once. The chain uses TRBV6-6 and TRBJ2-2; D is perhaps TRBD1 (6 bases). The CDR3 totals 15 residues. From germline, CDR1 is MNHNY and CDR2 SVGAGI (reference sequence). Trimming stripped 7 bases from V and 5 bases from J, with 17 bases between. The CDR3 loop is CASNKGGVGTGELFF. As DNA, the CDR3 is TGTGCCAGCAACAAAGGGGGAGTCGGGACCGGGGAGCTGTTTTTT.

This clone has more than one count but fewer than ten. The chain recombines TRBV4-3 with TRBJ2-6; D is possibly TRBD1 (6 bases). V dropped 2 bases and J dropped 4 bases, with 18 bases sitting between them. Germline CDR1 and CDR2: LGHNA and YSLEER. The CDR3 covers 18 residues. The CDR3 coding sequence is TGCGCCAGCAGCCAAACCCAGGGGAACCTGGGGGGGGCCAACGTCCTGACTTTC. Amino acid sequence: CASSQTQGNLGGANVLTF.

Here the CDR3 reads CASSLTLPGQGFGLAEKLFF. The CDR3 DNA reads as TGCGCCAGCAGCTTGACACTGCCGGGACAGGGGTTCGGGTTGGCAGAAAAACTGTTTTTT. The V gene is TRBV5-1, the J gene TRBJ1-4; 10 bases fit TRBD1. The trim removed 1 base at V and 8 bases at J, leaving 20 bases unmatched. This CDR3 has 20 amino acids. Germline V gene sequence: CDR1 SGHRS, CDR2 YFSETQ.

The genes are TRBV5-1 and TRBJ2-1; TRBD1 aligns across 7 bases. Germline trimming cut 1 base from V and 2 bases from J; bases unmatched to any gene: 3. Germline V gives CDR1 SGHRS, CDR2 YFSETQ. The CDR3 spans 15 residues. The CDR3 protein is CASSLSQGTYNEQFF. CDR3 nucleotide sequence: TGCGCCAGCAGCTTGTCACAGGGGACCTACAATGAGCAGTTCTTC.

The chain employs TRBV7-2 and TRBJ2-7; 7 nucleotides agree with TRBD1. The CDR3 length is 14 residues. Germline V gene data show CDR1 as SGHTA and CDR2 as FQGNSA. After removal of 4 bases from V and 1 base from J, the junction contained 4 bases not matched to a gene. The CDR3 nucleotides are TGTGCCAGCAGCTCAGGGGACAGATCCTACGAGCAGTACTTC. Protein product: CASSSGDRSYEQYF.

The chain recombines TRBV27 with TRBJ1-2; 7 bases align to TRBD1. The CDR3 covers 12 residues. V shed 4 bases and J 7 bases; nucleotides not matched to a gene: 3. The germline CDR1 and CDR2 sequences are MNHEY and SMNVEV (reference sequence). The CDR3 DNA reads TGTGCCAGCAGTTCACAGGGGATTGGCTACACCTTC. Translated, it gives CASSSQGIGYTF.

J is TRBJ1-5 and V is TRBV19, with D unclear. The germline V gene has CDR1 LNHDA and CDR2 SQIVND (reference sequence). CDR3 length: 17 amino acids. V shed 3 bases and J shed 0 bases, with 15 bases lying between them. CDR3 loop: CASSIGDRDYSNQPQHF. CDR3 in DNA: TGTGCCAGTAGTATTGGGGATCGAGACTATAGCAATCAGCCCCAGCATTTT.

This clone turned up a few times. The DNA of the CDR3 is TGTGCCTGGAGTGTGGGGACTTATAATTCACCCCTCCACTTT. It encodes CAWSVGTYNSPLHF. This chain joins TRBV30 and TRBJ1-6; possibly TRBD1 for D (5 bases). The ends were cut back, 0 bases at V and 4 bases at J, with 7 bases in the middle. The CDR3 contains 14 residues. In germline, CDR1 is GTSNPN, CDR2 SVGIG (reference sequence).